The clone carrying this TCR beta chain was seen once. The target antigen is unknown. The data were produced by immunoSEQ multiplex PCR, yet TCRdb's version contains in-frame clones alone and is incomplete. The sample lists roughly 6,700 clones; roughly 81% were seen once. V shed 6 bases and J shed 11 bases, with 13 bases lying between them. Per germline, CDR1 DFQATT and CDR2 SNEGSKA (reference sequence). This CDR3 contains 10 residues. These data are taken from a study of blood T cell dynamics during melanoma immunotherapy. Study findings and constraints: Unlike progressors, later disease-control patients had W3 repertoires gaining clonality or diversity. The study could not tell melanoma-specific clones from general immune activation.

Time point noted: week 3, after first cycle of checkpoint inhibitor. No patient had earlier systemic cancer treatment, concurrent immunosuppressants, or another active cancer. The chain carries TRBV20-1 and TRBJ1-1; no clear D gene. This material consisted of blood, taken from a patient treated with checkpoint blockade. The TCR originated in a human donor with melanoma. Some clones in this sample may be carry-over from other donors' samples. The CDR3 region has the DNA TGCAGTGCCATGGACCTGAATGCTTTCTTT. It translates to CSAMDLNAFF.